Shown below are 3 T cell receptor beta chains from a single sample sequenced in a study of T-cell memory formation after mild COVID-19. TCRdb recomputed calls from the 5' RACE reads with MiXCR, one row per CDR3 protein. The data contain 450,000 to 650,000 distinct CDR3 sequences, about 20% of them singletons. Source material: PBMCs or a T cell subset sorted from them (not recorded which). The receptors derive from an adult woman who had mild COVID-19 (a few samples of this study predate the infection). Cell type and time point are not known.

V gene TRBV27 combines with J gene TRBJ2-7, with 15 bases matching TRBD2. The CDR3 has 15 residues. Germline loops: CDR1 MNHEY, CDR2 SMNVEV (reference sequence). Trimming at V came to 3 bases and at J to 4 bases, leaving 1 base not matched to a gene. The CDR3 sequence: CASSLGTSGRYEQYF. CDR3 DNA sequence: TGTGCCAGCAGTTTGGGGACTAGCGGGAGGTACGAGCAGTACTTC.

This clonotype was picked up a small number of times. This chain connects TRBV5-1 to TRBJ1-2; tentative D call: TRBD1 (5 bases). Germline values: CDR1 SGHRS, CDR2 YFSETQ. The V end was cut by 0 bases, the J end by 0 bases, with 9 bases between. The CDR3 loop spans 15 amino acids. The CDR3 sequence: CASSLGQNPNYGYTF. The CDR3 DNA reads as TGCGCCAGCAGCTTGGGACAGAATCCTAACTATGGCTACACCTTC.

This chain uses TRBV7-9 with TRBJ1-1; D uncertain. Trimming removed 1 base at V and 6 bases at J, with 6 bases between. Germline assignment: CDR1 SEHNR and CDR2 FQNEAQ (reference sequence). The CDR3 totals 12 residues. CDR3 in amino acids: CASSLVRAEAFF. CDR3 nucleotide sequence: TGTGCCAGCAGCTTAGTGCGGGCTGAAGCTTTCTTT.